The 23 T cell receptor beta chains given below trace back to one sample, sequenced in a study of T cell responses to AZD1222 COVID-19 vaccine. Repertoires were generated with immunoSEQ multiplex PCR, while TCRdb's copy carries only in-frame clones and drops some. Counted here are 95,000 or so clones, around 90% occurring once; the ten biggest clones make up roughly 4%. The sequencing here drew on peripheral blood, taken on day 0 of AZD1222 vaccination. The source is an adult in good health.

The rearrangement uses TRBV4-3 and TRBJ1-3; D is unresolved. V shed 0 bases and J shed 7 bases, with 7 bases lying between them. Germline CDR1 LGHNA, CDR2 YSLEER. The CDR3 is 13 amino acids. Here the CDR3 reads CASSQDLSNTIYF. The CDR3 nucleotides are TGCGCCAGCAGCCAAGATCTTTCGAACACCATATATTTT.

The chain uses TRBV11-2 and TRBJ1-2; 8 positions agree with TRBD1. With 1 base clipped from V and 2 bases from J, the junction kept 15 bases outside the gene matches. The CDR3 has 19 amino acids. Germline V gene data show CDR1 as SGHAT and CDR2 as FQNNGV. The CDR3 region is CASSLAQGQGVFVNYGYTF. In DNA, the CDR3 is TGTGCCAGCAGCTTAGCGCAAGGACAGGGAGTTTTTGTCAACTATGGCTACACCTTC.

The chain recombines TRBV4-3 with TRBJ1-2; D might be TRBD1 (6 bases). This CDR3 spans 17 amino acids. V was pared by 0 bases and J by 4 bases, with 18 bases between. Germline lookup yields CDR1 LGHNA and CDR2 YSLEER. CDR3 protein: CASSQDLSGGRRYGYTF. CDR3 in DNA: TGCGCCAGCAGCCAAGATCTATCCGGGGGGCGCCGCTATGGCTACACCTTC.

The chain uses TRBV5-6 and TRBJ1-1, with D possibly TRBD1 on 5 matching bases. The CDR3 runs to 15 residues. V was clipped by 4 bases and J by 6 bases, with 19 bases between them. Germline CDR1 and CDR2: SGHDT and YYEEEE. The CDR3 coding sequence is TGTGCCAGCAGCCGAGGGCAGGGAGAGGCCGCTGAAGCTTTCTTT. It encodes CASSRGQGEAAEAFF. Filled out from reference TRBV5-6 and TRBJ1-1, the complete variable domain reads DAGVTQSPTHLIKTRGQQVTLRCSPKSGHDTVSWYQQALGQGPQFIFQYYEEEERQRGNFPDRFSGHQFPNYSSELNVNALLLGDSALYLCASSRGQGEAAEAFFGQGTRLTVV.

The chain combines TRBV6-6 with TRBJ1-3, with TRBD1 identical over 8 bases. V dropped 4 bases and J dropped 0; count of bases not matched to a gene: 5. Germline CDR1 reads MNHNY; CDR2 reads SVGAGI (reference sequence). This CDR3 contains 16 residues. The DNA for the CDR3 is TGTGCCAGCAGTTTCACCGGGACAGGCTCTGGAAACACCATATATTTT. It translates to CASSFTGTGSGNTIYF.

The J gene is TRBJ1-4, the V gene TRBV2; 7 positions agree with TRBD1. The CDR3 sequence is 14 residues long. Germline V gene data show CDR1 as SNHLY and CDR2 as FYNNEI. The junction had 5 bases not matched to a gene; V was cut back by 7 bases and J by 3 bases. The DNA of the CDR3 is TGTGCCAGCATGTGGGACAGATCTAATGAAAAACTGTTTTTT. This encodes CASMWDRSNEKLFF. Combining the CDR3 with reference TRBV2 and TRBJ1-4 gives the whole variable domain EPEVTQTPSHQVTQMGQEVILRCVPISNHLYFYWYRQILGQKVEFLVSFYNNEISEKSEIFDDQFSVERPDGSNFTLKIRSTKLEDSAMYFCASMWDRSNEKLFFGSGTQLSVL.

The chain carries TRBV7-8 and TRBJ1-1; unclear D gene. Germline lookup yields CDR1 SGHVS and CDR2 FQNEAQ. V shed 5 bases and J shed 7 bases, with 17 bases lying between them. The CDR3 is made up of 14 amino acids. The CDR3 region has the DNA TGTGCCAGCAGCGTAGGCAGTGTCGGAGGTGAAGCTTTCTTT. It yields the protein CASSVGSVGGEAFF.

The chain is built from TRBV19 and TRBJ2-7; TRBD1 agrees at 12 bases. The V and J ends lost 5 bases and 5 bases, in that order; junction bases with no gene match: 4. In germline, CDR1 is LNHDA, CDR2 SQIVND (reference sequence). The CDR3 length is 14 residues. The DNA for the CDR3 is TGTGCCAGTAGTTTGGGACAGGGGGCGGACGAGCAGTACTTC. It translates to CASSLGQGADEQYF.

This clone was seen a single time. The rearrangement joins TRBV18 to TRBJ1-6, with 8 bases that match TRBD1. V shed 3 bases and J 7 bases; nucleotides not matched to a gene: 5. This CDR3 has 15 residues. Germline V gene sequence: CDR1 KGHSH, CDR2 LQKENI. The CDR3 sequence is CASSPKQGENSPLHF. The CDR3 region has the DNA TGTGCCAGCTCACCGAAACAGGGGGAGAATTCACCCCTCCACTTT.

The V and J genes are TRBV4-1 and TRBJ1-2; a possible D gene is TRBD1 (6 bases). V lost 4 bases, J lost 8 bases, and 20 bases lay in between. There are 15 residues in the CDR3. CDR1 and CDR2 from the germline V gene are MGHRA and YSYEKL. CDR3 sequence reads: CASSPQVRQDRGYTF. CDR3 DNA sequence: TGCGCCAGCAGCCCCCAAGTGAGACAGGATCGGGGCTACACCTTC.

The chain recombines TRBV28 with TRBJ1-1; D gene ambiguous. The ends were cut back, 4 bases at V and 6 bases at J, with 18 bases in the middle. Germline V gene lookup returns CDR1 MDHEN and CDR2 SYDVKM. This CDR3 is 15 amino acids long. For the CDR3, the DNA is TGTGCCAGCAGTTACCGGCGGACGGCGCTTTCTGAAGCTTTCTTT. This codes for CASSYRRTALSEAFF.

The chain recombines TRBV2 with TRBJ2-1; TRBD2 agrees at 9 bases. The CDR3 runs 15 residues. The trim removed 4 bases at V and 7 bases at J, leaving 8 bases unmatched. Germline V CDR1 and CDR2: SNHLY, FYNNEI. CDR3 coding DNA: TGTGCCAGCAGTGCCGGGCGGGGGGGCCTTAATGAGCAGTTCTTC. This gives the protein CASSAGRGGLNEQFF.

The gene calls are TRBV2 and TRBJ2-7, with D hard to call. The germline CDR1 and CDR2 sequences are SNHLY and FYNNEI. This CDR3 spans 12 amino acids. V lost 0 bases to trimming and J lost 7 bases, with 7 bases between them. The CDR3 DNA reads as TGTGCCAGCAGTGAAGCGCTCGGAGAGCAGTACTTC. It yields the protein CASSEALGEQYF.

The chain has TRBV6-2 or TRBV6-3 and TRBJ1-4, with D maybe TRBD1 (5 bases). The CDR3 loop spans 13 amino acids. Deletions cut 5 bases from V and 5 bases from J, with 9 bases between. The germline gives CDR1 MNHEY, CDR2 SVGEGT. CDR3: CASSPTVNEKLFF. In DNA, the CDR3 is TGTGCCAGCAGTCCGACAGTAAATGAAAAACTGTTTTTT.

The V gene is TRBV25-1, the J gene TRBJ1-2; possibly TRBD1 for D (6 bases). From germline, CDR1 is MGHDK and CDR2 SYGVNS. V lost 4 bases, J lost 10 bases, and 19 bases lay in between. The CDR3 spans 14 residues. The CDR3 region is CASSAQGHIMAYTF. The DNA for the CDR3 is TGTGCCAGCAGTGCCCAGGGACACATTATGGCCTACACCTTC.

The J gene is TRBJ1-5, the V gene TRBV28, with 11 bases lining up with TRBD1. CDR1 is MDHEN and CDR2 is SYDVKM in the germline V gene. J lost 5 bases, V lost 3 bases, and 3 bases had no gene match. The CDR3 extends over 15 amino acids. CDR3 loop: CASSFGQGAYQPQHF. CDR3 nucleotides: TGTGCCAGCAGTTTCGGACAGGGGGCATATCAGCCCCAGCATTTT.

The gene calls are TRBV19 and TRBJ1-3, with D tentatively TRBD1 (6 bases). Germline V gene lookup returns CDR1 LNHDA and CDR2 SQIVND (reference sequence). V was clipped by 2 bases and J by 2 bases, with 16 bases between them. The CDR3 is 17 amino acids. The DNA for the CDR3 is TGTGCCAGTAGTATAACCGGGACACCTCCGCCTGGAAACACCATATATTTT. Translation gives CASSITGTPPPGNTIYF.

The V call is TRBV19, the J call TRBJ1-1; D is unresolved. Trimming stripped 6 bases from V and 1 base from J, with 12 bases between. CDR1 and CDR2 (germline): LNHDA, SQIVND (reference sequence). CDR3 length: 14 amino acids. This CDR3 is CASSGIQRNTEAFF. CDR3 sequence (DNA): TGTGCCAGTAGCGGTATCCAAAGGAACACTGAAGCTTTCTTT.

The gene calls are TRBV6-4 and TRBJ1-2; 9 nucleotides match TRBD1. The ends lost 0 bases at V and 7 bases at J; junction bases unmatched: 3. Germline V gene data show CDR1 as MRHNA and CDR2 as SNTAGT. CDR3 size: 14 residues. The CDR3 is CASSDSMDRGGYTF. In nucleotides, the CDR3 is TGTGCCAGCAGTGACTCGATGGACAGGGGTGGCTACACCTTC.

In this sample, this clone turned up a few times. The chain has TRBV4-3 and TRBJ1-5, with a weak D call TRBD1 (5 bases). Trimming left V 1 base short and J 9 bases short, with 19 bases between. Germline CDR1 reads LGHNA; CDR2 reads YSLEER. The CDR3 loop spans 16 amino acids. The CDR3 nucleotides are TGCGCCAGCAGCCAAGGAACTGGGGGTGGAGGTCGGCCCCAGCATTTT. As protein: CASSQGTGGGGRPQHF.

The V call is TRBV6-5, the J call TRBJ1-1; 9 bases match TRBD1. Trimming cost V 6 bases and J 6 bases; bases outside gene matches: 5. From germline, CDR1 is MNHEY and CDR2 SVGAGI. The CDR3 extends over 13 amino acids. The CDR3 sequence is CASRGQGLSEAFF. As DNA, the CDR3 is TGTGCCAGCAGGGGACAGGGTCTTTCTGAAGCTTTCTTT.

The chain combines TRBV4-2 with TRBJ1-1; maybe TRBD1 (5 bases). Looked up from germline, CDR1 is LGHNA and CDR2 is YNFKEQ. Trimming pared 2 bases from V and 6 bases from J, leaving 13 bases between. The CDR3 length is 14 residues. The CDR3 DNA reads TGTGCCAGCAGCCAAAGGGGTACGGGGGCTGAAGCTTTCTTT. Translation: CASSQRGTGAEAFF.

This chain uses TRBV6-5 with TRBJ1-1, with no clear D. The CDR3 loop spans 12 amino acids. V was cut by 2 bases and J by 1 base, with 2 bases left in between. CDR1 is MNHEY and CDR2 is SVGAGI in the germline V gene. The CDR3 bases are TGTGCCAGCAGTTACGCGAACACTGAAGCTTTCTTT. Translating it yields CASSYANTEAFF.